One and the same sample provided the 18 T cell receptor beta chains below, sequenced in a study of T cell clones after liver transplantation. The table came from immunoSEQ multiplex PCR; TCRdb's copy has only in-frame clones and leaves some out. The sample includes roughly 19,000 clones, more than 80% seen only once; the top ten take under 15%. The sample was CD8+ T cells from blood, taken almost 47 months after liver transplant. The receptors stem from a human patient who received a liver transplant. The graft donor may have contributed some T cells.

The chain has TRBV2 and TRBJ2-7; D gene unclear. Per germline, CDR1 SNHLY and CDR2 FYNNEI. This CDR3 contains 13 residues. Trimming removed 8 bases from V and 6 bases from J, with 17 bases in between. The CDR3 protein is CASLDTTWPEQYF. The CDR3 DNA follows: TGTGCCAGCCTAGACACCACGTGGCCCGAGCAGTACTTC.

The chain recombines TRBV19 with TRBJ2-7, with D uncertain. This CDR3 contains 13 residues. Trimming took off 3 bases at V and 3 bases at J, with 9 bases between the two ends. In germline, CDR1 is LNHDA, CDR2 SQIVND (reference sequence). Here the CDR3 reads CASSIDGYYEQYF. The CDR3 coding sequence is TGTGCCAGTAGTATTGATGGCTACTACGAGCAGTACTTC.

V usage is TRBV6-5 and J usage is TRBJ2-3; D possibly corresponds to TRBD2 (5 bases). V gave up 0 bases and J gave up 5 bases, with 6 bases separating them. Germline V gene sequence: CDR1 MNHEY, CDR2 SVGAGI. The CDR3 is 13 residues long. DNA for the CDR3: TGTGCCAGCAGTTACTCAGCGGTAGATACGCAGTATTTT. Residues: CASSYSAVDTQYF.

The chain joins TRBV2 to TRBJ2-1; the match to TRBD1 covers 10 bases. CDR1 and CDR2 (germline): SNHLY, FYNNEI. The CDR3 consists of 18 residues. Losses at the gene ends were 2 bases for V and 7 bases for J; bases not matched to a gene: 14. The CDR3 here is CASSELRVPGQGRNEQFF. CDR3 in DNA: TGTGCCAGCAGTGAATTAAGGGTACCGGGACAGGGGAGGAATGAGCAGTTCTTC.

This clone was seen more than once but under ten times. The gene calls are TRBV15 and TRBJ2-7, with 13 bases aligning to TRBD2. Trimming removed 5 bases from V and 12 bases from J; junction bases left unmatched: 10. CDR3 length: 14 amino acids. CDR1 is LNHNV, CDR2 YYDKDF, per germline (reference sequence). CDR3 bases: TGTGCCACCAGCGGGTGGACTAGCGGGAGCACCAGGTACTTC. The encoded protein is CATSGWTSGSTRYF.

This clone occurred once. The chain joins TRBV27 to TRBJ2-1; maybe TRBD2 (5 bases). Germline-derived CDR1 and CDR2 are MNHEY and SMNVEV (reference sequence). The V end was cut by 0 bases, the J end by 4 bases, with 13 bases between. The CDR3 extends over 16 amino acids. CDR3 coding DNA: TGTGCCAGCAGTTTATCAGGCGGACTGGGATACAATGAGCAGTTCTTC. It is translated as CASSLSGGLGYNEQFF.

V and J are TRBV28 and TRBJ2-7, with TRBD2 identical over 8 bases. CDR1 and CDR2 (germline): MDHEN, SYDVKM. J was trimmed by 1 base and V by 4 bases; bases with no gene match: 9. This CDR3 spans 16 amino acids. In nucleotides, the CDR3 is TGTGCCAGCAGTTGGGACGGACTAGCCCTATCCTACGAGCAGTACTTC. Its translation: CASSWDGLALSYEQYF.

The genes are TRBV5-8 and TRBJ2-7; D is possibly TRBD1 or TRBD2 (5 bases each). Germline values: CDR1 SGHTS, CDR2 YDEGEE. V lost 3 bases, J lost 1 base, and 14 bases lay in between. The CDR3 has 15 amino acids. This CDR3 is CASSSHRDGSYEQYF. The CDR3 DNA sequence: TGTGCCAGCAGCTCACACCGGGACGGATCCTACGAGCAGTACTTC.

The chain couples TRBV28 to TRBJ2-3; D is ambiguous. The CDR3 extends over 13 amino acids. V dropped 2 bases and J dropped 2 bases, with 5 bases sitting between them. The germline V gene encodes CDR1 MDHEN and CDR2 SYDVKM. For the CDR3, the DNA is TGTGCCAGCAGTTTAGGCCTCACAGATACGCAGTATTTT. It codes for CASSLGLTDTQYF.

The CDR3 DNA reads TGTGCCAGCAGTTTAGAGTTTGACAACCAAGAGACCCAGTACTTC. It is translated as CASSLEFDNQETQYF. V usage is TRBV28 and J usage is TRBJ2-5; D is unresolved. The V and J ends lost 2 bases and 0 bases respectively, with 10 bases between them. Germline lookup yields CDR1 MDHEN and CDR2 SYDVKM. The CDR3 is 15 amino acids.

The genes are TRBV21-1 and TRBJ2-2; no check of the table's D call, TRBD2, against the DNA was made. TRBV21-1 is a pseudogene. The CDR3 spans 18 residues. CDR3 nucleotides: TGTGCCAGCAGCAAAGGGGAACTAGCGGGAGTTGGGACCGGGGAGCTGTTTTTT. It codes for CASSKGELAGVGTGELFF.

This CDR3 reads CAWNTGGPTPNQPQHF. The DNA for the CDR3 is TGTGCCTGGAACACAGGGGGCCCCACCCCCAATCAGCCCCAGCATTTT. The chain is built from TRBV30 and TRBJ1-5, with 9 bases aligning to TRBD1. J was trimmed by 3 bases and V by 4 bases; bases with no gene match: 10. CDR3 size: 16 residues. From germline, CDR1 is GTSNPN and CDR2 SVGIG (reference sequence).

This chain uses TRBV19 with TRBJ2-7, with D perhaps matching TRBD2 (5 bases). CDR3 length: 12 amino acids. CDR1 and CDR2 from the germline V gene are LNHDA and SQIVND (reference sequence). The V and J ends lost 5 bases and 5 bases respectively, with 10 bases between them. In nucleotides, the CDR3 is TGTGCCAGTAGTGGAGGACCCCACGAGCAGTACTTC. Its protein product is CASSGGPHEQYF.

In its sample, this clone was seen a few times. The CDR3 loop is CATSTRDRVNEQYF. CDR3 bases: TGTGCCACCAGCACCCGGGACAGGGTCAACGAGCAGTACTTC. This rearrangement joins TRBV15 to TRBJ2-7, with 9 bases fitting TRBD1. The J segment lost 5 bases and the V segment lost 4 bases, leaving 6 bases of the junction unmatched. Germline values: CDR1 LNHNV, CDR2 YYDKDF (reference sequence). This CDR3 region has 14 residues. The whole variable domain, remainder taken from reference TRBV15 and TRBJ2-7, is DAMVIQNPRYQVTQFGKPVTLSCSQTLNHNVMYWYQQKSSQAPKLLFHYYDKDFNNEADTPDNFQSRRPNTSFCFLDIRSPGLGDTAMYLCATSTRDRVNEQYFGPGTRLTVT.

This clone was observed once. The chain uses TRBV30 and TRBJ2-1; TRBD2 matches at 12 bases. The CDR3 has 15 residues. With 0 bases clipped from V and 7 bases from J, the junction kept 4 bases outside the gene matches. Germline values: CDR1 GTSNPN, CDR2 SVGIG (reference sequence). This CDR3 reads CAWSVGLAGGNEQFF. The CDR3 coding sequence is TGTGCCTGGAGTGTAGGGCTAGCGGGAGGGAATGAGCAGTTCTTC. The whole variable domain, remainder taken from reference TRBV30 and TRBJ2-1, is SQTIHQWPATLVQPVGSPLSLECTVEGTSNPNLYWYRQAAGRGLQLLFYSVGIGQISSEVPQNLSASRPQDRQFILSSKKLLLSDSGFYLCAWSVGLAGGNEQFFGPGTRLTVL.

The chain uses TRBV2 and TRBJ1-3; the D gene is possibly TRBD1 (6 bases). Germline CDR1 reads SNHLY; CDR2 reads FYNNEI. V was shortened by 1 base and J by 3 bases, with 16 bases between the two germline ends. CDR3 length: 17 residues. This CDR3 is CASSEVRGAEGGNTIYF. In DNA, the CDR3 is TGTGCCAGCAGTGAAGTAAGGGGGGCAGAAGGTGGAAACACCATATATTTT.

The chain has TRBV29-1 and TRBJ2-1; D is unresolved. Trimming stripped 3 bases from V and 9 bases from J, with 15 bases between. Looked up from germline, CDR1 is SQVTM and CDR2 is ANQGSEA. The CDR3 runs to 13 residues. The CDR3 bases are TGCAGCGTTGATAGGAGTGGCGGCGGTGAGCAGTTCTTC. Its protein is CSVDRSGGGEQFF.

This rearrangement joins TRBV30 to TRBJ2-1; D not certain. The CDR3 extends over 12 amino acids. Per germline, CDR1 GTSNPN and CDR2 SVGIG (reference sequence). The V gene lost 3 bases and the J gene lost 8 bases, with 11 bases spanning the gap. CDR3 bases: TGTGCCTGGAGGCTCCCTAGGCATGAGCAGTTCTTC. Translation gives CAWRLPRHEQFF.